The subject of this entry is one TCR beta chain. These data are taken from a study of blood T cells in healthy people across ages. Combining a sample-barcoded 5' primer with a J-beta primer mix, a second PCR ran for 7 to 11 cycles. TCRdb passed the 5' RACE reads through MiXCR, listing each CDR3 protein once. The repertoire consists of some 800,000 distinct CDR3 sequences, with 44% occurring once and the leading ten covering around 21%. The clonotype was recovered from a man between 60 and 75 years old in good health. Sequenced: blood.

The CDR3 reads CASSPHRGSYNSPLHF. The CDR3, as DNA: TGCGCCAGCAGCCCCCACAGGGGGTCCTATAATTCACCCCTCCACTTT. The chain employs TRBV4-1 and TRBJ1-6; 8 positions agree with TRBD1. This CDR3 has 16 amino acids. In germline, CDR1 is MGHRA, CDR2 YSYEKL. After removal of 4 bases from V and 1 base from J, the junction contained 3 bases not matched to a gene.